The 25 T cell receptor beta chains presented below share a single source sample, sequenced in a study of T cells after yellow fever vaccination. TCRdb used MiXCR to reprocess the 5' RACE reads, holding one entry per CDR3 protein. The sample shows some 48,000 distinct CDR3 sequences, about 6.3% of them seen only once. The specimen comprised PBMCs, either bulk or a sorted T-cell subset (CD4+, CD8+, memory, or dextramer-sorted; not recorded which), sampled 45 days after the yellow fever booster vaccination. Receptor source: a man younger than 40 who received the YFV17D yellow fever vaccine.

The rearrangement uses TRBV20-1 and TRBJ2-7; D is perhaps TRBD1 or TRBD2 (5 bases each). From germline, CDR1 is DFQATT and CDR2 SNEGSKA (reference sequence). The CDR3 totals 14 residues. V was clipped by 6 bases and J by 2 bases, with 17 bases between them. Here the CDR3 DNA reads TGCAGTGCCCAAACCGGGACGGCAGCCTACGAGCAGTACTTC. Translating it yields CSAQTGTAAYEQYF.

This clonotype has ten or more counts. V usage is TRBV5-5 and J usage is TRBJ2-7; 11 bases are shared with TRBD2. The CDR3 has 15 residues. V trimming: 0 bases; J trimming: 3 bases; junction bases outside the gene matches: 2. Germline V gene data show CDR1 as SGHKS and CDR2 as YYEKEE (reference sequence). CDR3 amino acids: CASSLVGLADYEQYF. The CDR3 DNA sequence: TGTGCCAGCAGCTTGGTGGGACTAGCGGACTACGAGCAGTACTTC.

The chain links TRBV20-1 to TRBJ1-3; no clear D gene. V lost 1 base and J lost 0, with 10 bases in between. Germline CDR1 DFQATT, CDR2 SNEGSKA (reference sequence). The CDR3 has 15 residues. The DNA of the CDR3 is TGCAGTGCTAGAGCGCCCTGGGGCTCTGGAAACACCATATATTTT. Its translation is CSARAPWGSGNTIYF.

This clonotype was detected a few times. V usage is TRBV24-1 and J usage is TRBJ2-6, with D unresolved. Germline V CDR1 and CDR2: KGHDR, SFDVKD. V lost 3 bases and J 4 bases, leaving 9 bases between the germline ends. There are 15 residues in the CDR3. The CDR3 protein is CATSDRQSGANVLTF. In nucleotides, the CDR3 is TGTGCCACCAGTGATCGACAAAGCGGGGCCAACGTCCTGACTTTC.

This clonotype occurred many times. This rearrangement joins TRBV7-2 to TRBJ2-1, with TRBD1 identical over 11 bases. J was trimmed by 7 bases and V by 1 base; bases with no gene match: 3. This CDR3 has 15 residues. The germline V gene encodes CDR1 SGHTA and CDR2 FQGNSA. As DNA, the CDR3 is TGTGCCAGCAGCTTAGTCGGGACAGGGGGGAATGAGCAGTTCTTC. This sequence encodes CASSLVGTGGNEQFF.

This clonotype was counted ten times or more. This chain uses TRBV23-1 with TRBJ2-5, with D perhaps being TRBD1 or TRBD2 (5 bases each). TRBV23-1 falls under the ORF class, with uncertain function. The length of the CDR3 is 15 residues. Trimming took 4 bases from V and 3 from J, leaving 15 bases between them. CDR3 DNA: TGCGCCAGCAGTCGGGGGTTTCACCCAAAAGAGACCCAGTACTTC. Translation: CASSRGFHPKETQYF.

The V call is TRBV5-1, the J call TRBJ2-2; 11 nucleotides agree with TRBD2. The trim removed 0 bases at V and 5 bases at J, leaving 3 bases unmatched. The CDR3 is made up of 16 amino acids. Per germline, CDR1 SGHRS and CDR2 YFSETQ. The CDR3 DNA reads as TGCGCCAGCAGCTTGGAGGTAGCGGGAGGGACCGGGGAGCTGTTTTTT. Encoded protein: CASSLEVAGGTGELFF.

The rearrangement uses TRBV29-1 and TRBJ2-6; 9 bases map to TRBD2. The germline V gene encodes CDR1 SQVTM and CDR2 ANQGSEA. The CDR3 spans 18 residues. J gave up 4 bases and V 6 bases, and 16 bases lay outside the gene matches. The CDR3 sequence: CSVAGGSRDLYGANVLTF. The CDR3 DNA is TGCAGCGTGGCGGGAGGGTCCAGGGACCTCTACGGGGCCAACGTCCTGACTTTC. Drawing the rest from reference TRBV29-1 and TRBJ2-6, the complete variable domain is SAVISQKPSRDICQRGTSLTIQCQVDSQVTMMFWYRQQPGQSLTLIATANQGSEATYESGFVIDKFPISRPNLTFSTLTVSNMSPEDSSIYLCSVAGGSRDLYGANVLTFGAGSRLTVL.

The genes are TRBV6-1 and TRBJ2-7; 7 bases align to TRBD2. V shed 4 bases and J 3 bases; nucleotides not matched to a gene: 12. This CDR3 comprises 16 residues. CDR1 and CDR2 from the germline V gene are MNHNS and SASEGT. The CDR3 loop reads CASSGGSGTLYYEQYF. The CDR3 DNA is TGTGCCAGCAGTGGGGGGAGCGGGACCCTTTACTACGAGCAGTACTTC.

This clonotype was found many times. The rearrangement uses TRBV11-2 and TRBJ2-3, with D possibly matching TRBD2 (7 bases). This CDR3 comprises 17 residues. Per the germline V gene, CDR1 is SGHAT and CDR2 is FQNNGV. Trimming removed 2 bases at V and 3 bases at J, with 18 bases between. CDR3 sequence (DNA): TGTGCCAGCAGCTTATCTGGGAGGGGGGCCTGGACAGATACGCAGTATTTT. This translates into CASSLSGRGAWTDTQYF.

This clonotype was seen ten or more times. V and J are TRBV7-2 and TRBJ2-1; a possible D gene is TRBD2 (6 bases). The CDR3 is made up of 15 amino acids. The V end lost 5 bases, the J end lost 3 bases, and 14 bases lay between the germline ends. Per germline, CDR1 SGHTA and CDR2 FQGNSA. The CDR3 region has the DNA TGTGCCAGCAGCCCCGGGAGTCTTAGCTACAATGAGCAGTTCTTC. This codes for CASSPGSLSYNEQFF.

The sample holds a few counts of this clonotype. The chain recombines TRBV7-2 with TRBJ2-5; TRBD2 might be the D (7 bases). The V gene lost 3 bases and the J gene lost 4 bases, with 12 bases spanning the gap. The CDR3 has 14 residues. Germline V lookup: CDR1 SGHTA, CDR2 FQGNSA. The CDR3 DNA is TGTGCCAGCAGCTTCCTCGGGGGGCTAGAGACCCAGTACTTC. As protein: CASSFLGGLETQYF.

This clonotype was recorded a few times. The rearrangement uses TRBV6-5 and TRBJ1-4; D unresolved. Germline loops: CDR1 MNHEY, CDR2 SVGAGI. V was pared by 6 bases and J by 3 bases, with 5 bases between. CDR3 length: 12 amino acids. CDR3 region: CASRRANEKLFF. The CDR3 DNA sequence: TGTGCCAGCAGGCGGGCTAATGAAAAACTGTTTTTT.

This clonotype appeared a few times. This chain uses TRBV12-3 or TRBV12-4 with TRBJ2-4; TRBD2 is a possible D gene (5 bases). V lost 5 bases and J 8 bases, leaving 19 bases between the germline ends. The CDR3 is 15 residues long. The CDR3 protein is CASSKKTHPRDIQYF. CDR3 DNA: TGTGCCAGCAGTAAGAAGACACACCCGAGGGACATTCAGTACTTC.

This clonotype was counted at least ten times. The chain is built from TRBV12-3 or TRBV12-4 and TRBJ2-1, with D perhaps matching TRBD2 (6 bases). The CDR3 loop spans 16 amino acids. Trimming took off 5 bases at V and 6 bases at J, with 20 bases between the two ends. CDR3 in DNA: TGTGCCAGCAGTCTCTTCGGGAGTGGGTTCCGCAATGAGCAGTTCTTC. It codes for CASSLFGSGFRNEQFF.

The chain has TRBV7-2 and TRBJ2-4; D perhaps matches TRBD1 (6 bases). Germline values: CDR1 SGHTA, CDR2 FQGNSA. The CDR3 is 14 residues long. With 5 bases removed from V and 5 bases from J, the gap between germline ends came to 13 bases. The CDR3 nucleotides read TGTGCCAGCAGCAGAACAGGGTGGGAAAACATTCAGTACTTC. Translating it yields CASSRTGWENIQYF.

This clonotype appeared many times. This chain connects TRBV7-9 to TRBJ2-1; D not certain. The CDR3 spans 15 residues. The germline V gene encodes CDR1 SEHNR and CDR2 FQNEAQ (reference sequence). V dropped 4 bases and J dropped 10 bases, with 20 bases sitting between them. CDR3 amino acids: CASSSSDSYAAEQFF. In DNA form, the CDR3 reads TGTGCCAGCAGCTCTTCAGACTCGTACGCAGCGGAGCAGTTCTTC.

In its sample, this clonotype was seen many times. J is TRBJ2-5 and V is TRBV10-3; 11 positions agree with TRBD2. This CDR3 has 17 amino acids. CDR1 and CDR2 from the germline V gene are ENHRY and SYGVKD. V lost 4 bases, J lost 0 bases, and 7 bases stayed unmatched. CDR3 sequence (DNA): TGTGCCATCAGTGGGGAACCGGGACTAGCGGACCAAGAGACCCAGTACTTC. Translating it yields CAISGEPGLADQETQYF.

This clonotype has just a few counts. The rearrangement uses TRBV2 and TRBJ2-7; 8 bases match TRBD1. The CDR3 runs 15 residues. The junction had 9 bases not matched to a gene; V was cut back by 6 bases and J by 2 bases. Germline V gives CDR1 SNHLY, CDR2 FYNNEI. In nucleotides, the CDR3 is TGTGCCAGCAGATTCAAAGGACAGGGTCCCTACGAGCAGTACTTC. Protein product: CASRFKGQGPYEQYF. Based on the CDR3 plus reference TRBV2 and TRBJ2-7, the full variable domain is EPEVTQTPSHQVTQMGQEVILRCVPISNHLYFYWYRQILGQKVEFLVSFYNNEISEKSEIFDDQFSVERPDGSNFTLKIRSTKLEDSAMYFCASRFKGQGPYEQYFGPGTRLTVT.

This clonotype was detected a few times. This chain connects TRBV7-6 to TRBJ2-7; D uncertain. V lost 1 base and J lost 5, with 12 bases in between. The CDR3 covers 14 residues. Germline values: CDR1 SGHVS, CDR2 FNYEAQ. The CDR3 loop is CASSLDQVIDEQYF. CDR3 DNA sequence: TGTGCCAGCAGCTTAGATCAGGTGATAGACGAGCAGTACTTC.

In this sample, this clonotype turned up many times. The rearrangement joins TRBV12-3 or TRBV12-4 to TRBJ2-1, with D possibly TRBD2 on 6 matching bases. Trimming took off 8 bases at V and 4 bases at J, with 24 bases between the two ends. This CDR3 has 17 residues. As DNA, the CDR3 is TGTGCCAGCGTTGCCCAATCCGGGACTTTTAGTTACAATGAGCAGTTCTTC. It is translated as CASVAQSGTFSYNEQFF.

This clonotype was seen more than once but under ten times. Here the CDR3 reads CASSQGTTSGAFF. CDR3 nucleotide sequence: TGTGCCAGCAGCCAGGGGACAACGAGCGGAGCTTTCTTT. This rearrangement joins TRBV3-1 to TRBJ1-1; D possibly corresponds to TRBD1 (6 bases). V was cut by 3 bases and J by 10 bases, with 15 bases left in between. Germline CDR1 LGHDT, CDR2 YNNKEL (reference sequence). The CDR3 runs to 13 residues.

The chain couples TRBV12-3 or TRBV12-4 to TRBJ2-1; D is perhaps TRBD2 (5 bases). This CDR3 has 14 residues. V lost 7 bases, J lost 5 bases, and 15 bases lay in between. CDR3 region: CASTRASRDNEQFF. CDR3 coding DNA: TGTGCCAGCACACGGGCTAGCAGAGACAATGAGCAGTTCTTC.

This clonotype was recorded at least ten times. The rearrangement joins TRBV12-3 or TRBV12-4 to TRBJ2-3; D unclear. CDR3 size: 13 residues. Deletions cut 3 bases from V and 1 base from J, with 5 bases between. Here the CDR3 reads CASSFGRTDTQYF. CDR3 sequence (DNA): TGTGCCAGCAGTTTTGGTCGCACAGATACGCAGTATTTT.

This clonotype was seen repeatedly, ten times or more. V usage is TRBV20-1 and J usage is TRBJ2-7; 11 bases map to TRBD2. Trimming took 0 bases from V and 5 from J; bases not matched to a gene: 6. The CDR3 covers 15 residues. Germline V lookup: CDR1 DFQATT, CDR2 SNEGSKA (reference sequence). CDR3 in DNA: TGCAGTGCTAGAGATGTACTAGCGGGAGAGAACGAGCAGTACTTC. This translates into CSARDVLAGENEQYF.